A single sample gave rise to the 11 T cell receptor beta chains below, sequenced in a study of vaccination effects on CD4 cells after COVID-19. For these TCRs, the target antigens are not known. Antigen-specific CD4+ T cells were expanded with viral peptide pools in the ViraFEST assay before sequencing. Researchers isolated CD4+ T cells once approximately 10 days of culture had elapsed. Participants each got two BNT162b2 or mRNA-1273 vaccine doses. Libraries were prepared by immunoSEQ multiplex PCR; TCRdb keeps only in-frame clonotypes and omits some of them. This sample carries tens of thousands of clones, roughly four fifths of them seen once, and the ten largest clones take over 1.2%. The sample in question was CD4+ T cells from PBMCs cultured with HCoV-NL63 spike peptides, obtained after COVID-19 vaccination. The receptor source for this set is a human donor who received a COVID-19 vaccine. Some clones in this sample may be carry-over from other donors' samples.

This clone has just a few counts. The chain is built from TRBV6-6 and TRBJ1-1; possibly TRBD1 for D (6 bases). V lost 8 bases and J lost 10, with 20 bases in between. This CDR3 has 13 residues. Germline V lookup: CDR1 MNHNY, CDR2 SVGAGI (reference sequence). In nucleotides, the CDR3 is TGTGCCAGCCTTAACCGCAGGGAGGGGGGAGCTTTCTTT. It translates to CASLNRREGGAFF.

The chain uses TRBV18 and TRBJ2-5; TRBD2 matches at 13 bases. After removal of 4 bases from V and 5 bases from J, the junction contained 7 bases not matched to a gene. There are 16 residues in the CDR3. Looked up from germline, CDR1 is KGHSH and CDR2 is LQKENI. The CDR3, as DNA: TGTGCCAGCTCACTCGCGACTAGCGGGGGGCAGGAGACCCAGTACTTC. Its translation: CASSLATSGGQETQYF.

V gene TRBV5-1 combines with J gene TRBJ2-1, with 7 bases matching TRBD1. Per germline, CDR1 SGHRS and CDR2 YFSETQ. The length of the CDR3 is 16 residues. Losses at the gene ends were 4 bases for V and 0 bases for J; bases not matched to a gene: 7. The CDR3 protein is CASSPGQASSYNEQFF. CDR3 in DNA: TGCGCCAGCAGCCCCGGACAGGCTAGCTCCTACAATGAGCAGTTCTTC.

The chain uses TRBV2 and TRBJ1-6; D is unclear. Germline loops: CDR1 SNHLY, CDR2 FYNNEI. V was pared by 2 bases and J by 10 bases, with 18 bases between. CDR3 length: 16 residues. The chain's CDR3 is CASSEFAGRVGSPLHF. Here the CDR3 DNA reads TGTGCCAGCAGTGAATTCGCGGGTAGGGTCGGATCACCCCTCCACTTT. Drawing the rest from reference TRBV2 and TRBJ1-6, the complete variable domain is EPEVTQTPSHQVTQMGQEVILRCVPISNHLYFYWYRQILGQKVEFLVSFYNNEISEKSEIFDDQFSVERPDGSNFTLKIRSTKLEDSAMYFCASSEFAGRVGSPLHFGNGTRLTVT.

This chain joins TRBV3-1 (or the pseudogene TRBV3-2) and TRBJ1-2; D uncertain. The V end was cut by 4 bases, the J end by 8 bases, with 23 bases between. Looked up from germline, CDR1 is LGHDT and CDR2 is YNNKEL (reference sequence). The CDR3 consists of 16 residues. For the CDR3, the DNA is TGTGCCAGCAGCCGGCCCGTGGGAACTGCCTCTTGGGGCTACACCTTC. Translation gives CASSRPVGTASWGYTF.

The V call is TRBV20-1, the J call TRBJ2-5; D is unresolved. The germline V and J ends were trimmed by 7 bases and 0 bases, with 6 bases remaining between them. Germline V gives CDR1 DFQATT, CDR2 SNEGSKA (reference sequence). The CDR3 covers 11 residues. The CDR3 is CSVRYQETQYF. In DNA form, the CDR3 reads TGCAGTGTTCGATACCAAGAGACCCAGTACTTC.

CDR3 bases: TGTGCCTCGGCGACAGCCTCTGGAAACACCATATATTTT. Its translation: CASATASGNTIYF. This chain joins TRBV30 and TRBJ1-3; tentative D call: TRBD1 (5 bases). V was trimmed by 7 bases and J by 0 bases, leaving 10 bases between them. The germline V gene encodes CDR1 GTSNPN and CDR2 SVGIG (reference sequence). The CDR3 covers 13 residues.

This chain links TRBV11-2 with TRBJ2-5; tentatively, D is TRBD1 (6 bases). In germline, CDR1 is SGHAT, CDR2 FQNNGV. The V gene lost 1 base and the J gene lost 2 bases, with 14 bases spanning the gap. This CDR3 spans 16 amino acids. CDR3 amino acids: CASSLGGAGVQETQYF. Written as DNA, the CDR3 is TGTGCCAGCAGCTTAGGTGGTGCAGGGGTTCAAGAGACCCAGTACTTC.

CDR3 loop: CASRKGQEHTEAFF. In DNA form, the CDR3 reads TGTGCCAGCAGGAAGGGACAGGAGCACACTGAAGCTTTCTTT. The chain carries TRBV10-3 and TRBJ1-1; 8 bases are a match to TRBD1. This CDR3 has 14 residues. Trimming took 10 bases from V and 3 from J; bases not matched to a gene: 10. Germline V gene sequence: CDR1 ENHRY, CDR2 SYGVKD.

The rearrangement uses TRBV5-1 and TRBJ1-6; D is uncertain. The V and J ends lost 5 bases and 6 bases respectively, with 12 bases between them. The CDR3 has 14 residues. From germline, CDR1 is SGHRS and CDR2 YFSETQ. CDR3 sequence (DNA): TGCGCCAGCAGGAGGGATGTTGGTAATTCACCCCTCCACTTT. Amino acid sequence: CASRRDVGNSPLHF.

The chain carries TRBV2 and TRBJ1-5; 8 positions match TRBD1. The ends lost 6 bases at V and 0 bases at J; junction bases unmatched: 7. From germline, CDR1 is SNHLY and CDR2 FYNNEI. CDR3 length equals 16 residues. This CDR3 reads CASRDRTGSSNQPQHF. The CDR3 bases are TGTGCCAGCAGGGACCGGACAGGGAGTAGCAATCAGCCCCAGCATTTT.